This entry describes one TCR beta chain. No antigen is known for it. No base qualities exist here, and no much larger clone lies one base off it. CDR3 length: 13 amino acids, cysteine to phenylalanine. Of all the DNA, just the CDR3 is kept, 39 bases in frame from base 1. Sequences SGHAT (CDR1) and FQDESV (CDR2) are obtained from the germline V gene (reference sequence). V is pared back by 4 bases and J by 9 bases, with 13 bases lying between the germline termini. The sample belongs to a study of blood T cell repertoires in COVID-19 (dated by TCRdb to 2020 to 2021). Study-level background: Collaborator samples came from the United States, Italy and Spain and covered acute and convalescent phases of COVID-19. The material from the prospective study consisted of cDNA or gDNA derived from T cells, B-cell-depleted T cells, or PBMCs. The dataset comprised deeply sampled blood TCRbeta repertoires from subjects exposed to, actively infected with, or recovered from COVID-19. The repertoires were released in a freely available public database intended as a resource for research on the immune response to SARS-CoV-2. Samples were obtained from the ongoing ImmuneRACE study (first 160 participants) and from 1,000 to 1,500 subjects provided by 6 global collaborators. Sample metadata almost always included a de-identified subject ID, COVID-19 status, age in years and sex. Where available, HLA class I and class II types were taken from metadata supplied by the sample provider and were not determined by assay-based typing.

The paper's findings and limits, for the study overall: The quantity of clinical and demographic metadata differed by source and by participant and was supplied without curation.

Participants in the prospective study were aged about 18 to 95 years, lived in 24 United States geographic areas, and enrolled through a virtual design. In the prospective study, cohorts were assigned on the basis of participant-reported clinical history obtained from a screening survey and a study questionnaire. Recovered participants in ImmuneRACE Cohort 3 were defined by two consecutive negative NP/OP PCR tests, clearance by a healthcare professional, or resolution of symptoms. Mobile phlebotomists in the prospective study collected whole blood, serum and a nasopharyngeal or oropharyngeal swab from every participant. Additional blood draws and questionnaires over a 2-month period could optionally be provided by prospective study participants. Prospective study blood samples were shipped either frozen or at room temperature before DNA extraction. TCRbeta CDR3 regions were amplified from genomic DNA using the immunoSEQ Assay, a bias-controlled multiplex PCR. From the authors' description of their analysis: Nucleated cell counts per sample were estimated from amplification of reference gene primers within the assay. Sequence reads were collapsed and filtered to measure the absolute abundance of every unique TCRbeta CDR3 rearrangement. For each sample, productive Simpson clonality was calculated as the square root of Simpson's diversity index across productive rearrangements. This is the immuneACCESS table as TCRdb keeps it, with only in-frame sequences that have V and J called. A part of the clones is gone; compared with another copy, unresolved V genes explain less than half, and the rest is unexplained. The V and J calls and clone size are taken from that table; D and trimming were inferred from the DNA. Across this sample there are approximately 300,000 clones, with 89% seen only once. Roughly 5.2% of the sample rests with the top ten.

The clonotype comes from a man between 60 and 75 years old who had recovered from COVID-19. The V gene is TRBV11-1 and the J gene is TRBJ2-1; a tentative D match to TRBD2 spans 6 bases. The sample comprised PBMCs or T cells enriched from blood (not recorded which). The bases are TGTGCCAGCAGCTCGGGACTCTTCGGTGAGCAGTTCTTC. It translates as CASSSGLFGEQFF.